These 25 T cell receptor beta chains originate from one sample sequenced in a study of beta chain features in type 1 diabetes (dated by TCRdb to the late 2010s). The library relied on the immunoSEQ multiplex PCR assay. The entire amount of isolated RNA was reverse transcribed using the High Capacity cDNA Reverse Transcription Kit, so the sequenced TCRB transcripts were expressed ones. TCRdb obtained this table from immuneACCESS and retained in-frame rearrangements with V and J assigned. These tables miss some clones; where compared with another copy, unresolved V genes account for less than half of the shortfall, and the remainder is unexplained. A total of hundreds of thousands of clones appear in this sample, over 9.5% of them only once. Approximately 0.03% of the sample goes to the ten largest clones. Sequencing input: naive CD4+ T cells from blood. Sample cell subset or site, as interpreted from the label and publication: true naive CD4+ T cells. These receptors were taken from a woman younger than 35 in good health.

The J gene is TRBJ1-2, the V gene TRBV6-6; 8 nucleotides line up with TRBD1. Per germline, CDR1 MNHNY and CDR2 SVGAGI (reference sequence). The J segment lost 5 bases and the V segment lost 6 bases, leaving 11 bases of the junction unmatched. The CDR3 extends over 15 amino acids. The CDR3 bases are TGTGCCAGCAGAGACCCTAGGACAGGGAGGTATGGCTACACCTTC. Its translation: CASRDPRTGRYGYTF.

The chain employs TRBV4-1 and TRBJ1-2, with D possibly being TRBD1 (5 bases). Per the germline V gene, CDR1 is MGHRA and CDR2 is YSYEKL. CDR3 length: 14 residues. The ends were cut back, 2 bases at V and 7 bases at J, with 14 bases in the middle. The CDR3 DNA reads as TGCGCCAGCAGCCAAACAGGAGACGCCGTTGGCTACACCTTC. Amino acid sequence: CASSQTGDAVGYTF.

CDR3 protein: CASSPGGGQETQYF. For the CDR3, the DNA is TGTGCCAGCAGCCCGGGGGGCGGTCAAGAGACCCAGTACTTC. The chain joins TRBV7-7 to TRBJ2-5, with TRBD2 as a possible D gene (7 bases). Per germline, CDR1 SSHAT and CDR2 FNYEAQ (reference sequence). Trimming left V 5 bases short and J 2 bases short, with 12 bases between. CDR3 size: 14 residues.

This clone has just a few counts. CDR3 sequence reads: CSAGTGVDQPQHF. DNA for the CDR3: TGCAGCGCCGGGACAGGGGTAGATCAGCCCCAGCATTTT. This chain links TRBV29-1 with TRBJ1-5, with TRBD1 matching over 10 bases. The CDR3 consists of 13 residues. Per germline, CDR1 SQVTM and CDR2 ANQGSEA. Trimming at V came to 7 bases and at J to 5 bases, leaving 5 bases not matched to a gene.

This clone has more than one count but fewer than ten. The CDR3 protein is CASSASGEGLAEAFF. Here the CDR3 DNA reads TGTGCCAGCAGCGCTTCCGGTGAGGGCCTAGCTGAAGCTTTCTTT. This chain links TRBV9 with TRBJ1-1; D gene ambiguous. Trimming stripped 3 bases from V and 6 bases from J, with 18 bases between. Germline-derived CDR1 and CDR2 are SGDLS and YYNGEE. The CDR3 consists of 15 residues.

A few counts support this clone. The chain carries TRBV7-2 and TRBJ2-1; TRBD2 aligns across 16 bases. The CDR3 loop spans 18 amino acids. The germline gives CDR1 SGHTA, CDR2 FQGNSA. Trimming cost V 5 bases and J 2 bases; bases outside gene matches: 6. The DNA for the CDR3 is TGTGCCAGCAGCCACCAGGGACTAGCGGGAGGGACCTACAATGAGCAGTTCTTC. This translates into CASSHQGLAGGTYNEQFF.

The chain employs TRBV5-1 and TRBJ2-3, with D unresolved. Trimming removed 3 bases at V and 5 bases at J, with 19 bases between. Germline V lookup: CDR1 SGHRS, CDR2 YFSETQ. There are 16 residues in the CDR3. For the CDR3, the DNA is TGCGCCAGCAGCTCGAAACTAACCTTATTGGGAGATACGCAGTATTTT. It specifies CASSSKLTLLGDTQYF.

This chain links TRBV5-5 with TRBJ2-3, with D maybe TRBD2 (6 bases). Deletions cut 4 bases from V and 1 base from J, with 16 bases between. The CDR3 is made up of 16 amino acids. CDR1 and CDR2 from the germline V gene are SGHKS and YYEKEE (reference sequence). CDR3 in DNA: TGTGCCAGCAGCCCGGTCAGGCCGGGGGGCACAGATACGCAGTATTTT. The encoded protein is CASSPVRPGGTDTQYF.

This clone was recorded a few times. The gene calls are TRBV15 and TRBJ1-2, with TRBD1 matching over 10 bases. V shed 4 bases and J 8 bases; nucleotides not matched to a gene: 7. The CDR3 is 14 amino acids. Germline CDR1 is LNHNV and CDR2 is YYDKDF (reference sequence). The CDR3 DNA reads TGTGCCACCAGCAACAGACAGGGGGCAGAGGGCTACACCTTC. Translating gives CATSNRQGAEGYTF.

This clone was observed a few times. The V call is TRBV9, the J call TRBJ2-5; 10 bases fit TRBD2. This CDR3 spans 16 amino acids. With 4 bases clipped from V and 2 bases from J, the junction kept 8 bases outside the gene matches. CDR1 and CDR2 (germline): SGDLS, YYNGEE. This CDR3 is CASSPRVAGGQETQYF. In DNA form, the CDR3 reads TGTGCCAGCAGCCCCCGGGTAGCGGGGGGACAAGAGACCCAGTACTTC. The entire variable domain, with the rest obtained from reference TRBV9 and TRBJ2-5, is as follows: DSGVTQTPKHLITATGQRVTLRCSPRSGDLSVYWYQQSLDQGLQFLIQYYNGEERAKGNILERFSAQQFPDLHSELNLSSLELGDSALYFCASSPRVAGGQETQYFGPGTRLLVL.

This clone has just a few counts. The same CDR3 can be traced to other DNA sequences in this sample. This sequence joins TRBV5-6 and TRBJ1-1; 9 bases map to TRBD1. Looked up from germline, CDR1 is SGHDT and CDR2 is YYEEEE. V lost 5 bases and J lost 1; bases outside the gene matches: 6. CDR3 length: 15 amino acids. Here the CDR3 DNA reads TGTGCCAGCAGTTCCCCGGGACAGGGGAACACTGAAGCTTTCTTT. Amino acids: CASSSPGQGNTEAFF. Based on the CDR3 plus reference TRBV5-6 and TRBJ1-1, the full variable domain is DAGVTQSPTHLIKTRGQQVTLRCSPKSGHDTVSWYQQALGQGPQFIFQYYEEEERQRGNFPDRFSGHQFPNYSSELNVNALLLGDSALYLCASSSPGQGNTEAFFGQGTRLTVV.

This clone came up many times. The chain carries TRBV30 and TRBJ1-1; D is ambiguous. CDR1 and CDR2 (germline): GTSNPN, SVGIG (reference sequence). Deletions cut 2 bases from V and 9 bases from J, with 16 bases between. This CDR3 is 13 amino acids long. The CDR3: CAWSTAVGPKAFF. CDR3 in DNA: TGTGCCTGGAGTACTGCGGTCGGTCCTAAAGCTTTCTTT.

This clone was counted a few times. This chain links TRBV5-1 with TRBJ2-5; the D is unclear. CDR3 size: 13 residues. The V and J ends lost 5 bases and 5 bases respectively, with 13 bases between them. The germline V gene encodes CDR1 SGHRS and CDR2 YFSETQ. In DNA form, the CDR3 reads TGCGCCAGCAGACGCGATAGCCACGAGACCCAGTACTTC. Translated: CASRRDSHETQYF. Full variable domain (rest looked up from reference TRBV5-1 and TRBJ2-5): KAGVTQTPRYLIKTRGQQVTLSCSPISGHRSVSWYQQTPGQGLQFLFEYFSETQRNKGNFPGRFSGRQFSNSRSEMNVSTLELGDSALYLCASRRDSHETQYFGPGTRLLVL.

This clone was found a few times. V usage is TRBV10-3 and J usage is TRBJ2-1; 10 bases match TRBD2. The germline V gene encodes CDR1 ENHRY and CDR2 SYGVKD. The CDR3 has 16 residues. V lost 10 bases, J lost 5 bases, and 14 bases stayed unmatched. The CDR3 DNA sequence: TGTGCCACCACCATCCTAGCGGGAGATTCTAACAATGAGCAGTTCTTC. This gives the protein CATTILAGDSNNEQFF.

The table lists this clone with a few counts. V is TRBV21-1 and J is TRBJ1-5; no DNA check was done on the table's D call, TRBD1. TRBV21-1 is labeled a pseudogene. CDR3 length: 15 residues. CDR3: CASSNSVAGVQPQHF. As DNA, the CDR3 is TGTGCCAGCAGCAATTCTGTGGCAGGGGTACAGCCCCAGCATTTT.

This clone was seen many times. This chain joins TRBV9 and TRBJ2-5; tentative D call: TRBD2 (6 bases). Germline loops: CDR1 SGDLS, CDR2 YYNGEE. This CDR3 contains 14 residues. Trimming stripped 3 bases from V and 10 bases from J, with 19 bases between. This CDR3 reads CASSARDFLGDQYF. The CDR3 bases are TGTGCCAGCAGCGCTCGGGACTTCCTTGGGGACCAGTACTTC.

This sequence joins TRBV30 and TRBJ2-7; D remains ambiguous. The length of the CDR3 is 11 residues. V lost 0 bases and J 7 bases, leaving 7 bases between the germline ends. Germline-derived CDR1 and CDR2 are GTSNPN and SVGIG (reference sequence). The CDR3, as DNA: TGTGCCTGGAGTGTACCTCGGGAGCAGTACTTC. As protein: CAWSVPREQYF.

The CDR3: CASRERQNPVTGELFF. The CDR3 nucleotides read TGTGCCAGCAGGGAGAGACAGAATCCCGTGACCGGGGAGCTGTTTTTT. The rearrangement joins TRBV2 to TRBJ2-2, with a tentative D call TRBD1 (5 bases). Germline V gives CDR1 SNHLY, CDR2 FYNNEI. This CDR3 region has 16 residues. V was cut by 6 bases and J by 5 bases, with 19 bases left in between. The full variable domain, its missing parts supplied by reference TRBV2 and TRBJ2-2, is EPEVTQTPSHQVTQMGQEVILRCVPISNHLYFYWYRQILGQKVEFLVSFYNNEISEKSEIFDDQFSVERPDGSNFTLKIRSTKLEDSAMYFCASRERQNPVTGELFFGEGSRLTVL.

This chain connects TRBV11-2 to TRBJ2-2; 7 positions match TRBD2. The CDR3 loop spans 15 amino acids. V was pared by 0 bases and J by 6 bases, with 4 bases of the junction left unmatched. Per the germline V gene, CDR1 is SGHAT and CDR2 is FQNNGV. This chain's CDR3 is CASSLERGRAGELFF. The CDR3 coding sequence is TGTGCCAGCAGCTTAGAACGGGGGAGGGCCGGGGAGCTGTTTTTT. Drawing the rest from reference TRBV11-2 and TRBJ2-2, the complete variable domain is EAGVAQSPRYKIIEKRQSVAFWCNPISGHATLYWYQQILGQGPKLLIQFQNNGVVDDSQLPKDRFSAERLKGVDSTLKIQPAKLEDSAVYLCASSLERGRAGELFFGEGSRLTVL.

The chain couples TRBV11-3 to TRBJ2-1, with 8 positions matching TRBD2. Per germline, CDR1 SGHNT and CDR2 YENEEA. This CDR3 has 13 amino acids. V dropped 8 bases and J dropped 7; count of bases not matched to a gene: 7. The CDR3 region has the DNA TGTGCCAGCGAGGCGGGGGGAGGAAATGAGCAGTTCTTC. It codes for CASEAGGGNEQFF.

The chain carries TRBV6-6 and TRBJ2-5; 9 bases match TRBD1. Trimming at V came to 2 bases and at J to 0 bases, leaving 4 bases not matched to a gene. The CDR3 totals 16 residues. The V gene's germline CDR1 is MNHNY and CDR2 SVGAGI (reference sequence). This CDR3 is CASSYQDRGYQETQYF. CDR3 in DNA: TGTGCCAGCAGTTACCAAGACAGGGGGTACCAAGAGACCCAGTACTTC.

This chain links TRBV7-2 with TRBJ2-7; TRBD1 aligns across 8 bases. Germline-derived CDR1 and CDR2 are SGHTA and FQGNSA. With 2 bases clipped from V and 3 bases from J, the junction kept 6 bases outside the gene matches. This CDR3 comprises 15 residues. CDR3 loop: CASSLSDGQGYEQYF. The CDR3 DNA follows: TGTGCCAGCAGCTTATCCGACGGACAGGGCTACGAGCAGTACTTC. Full variable domain (outside the CDR3, taken from reference TRBV7-2 and TRBJ2-7): GAGVSQSPSNKVTEKGKDVELRCDPISGHTALYWYRQSLGQGLEFLIYFQGNSAPDKSGLPSDRFSAERTGGSVSTLTIQRTQQEDSAVYLCASSLSDGQGYEQYFGPGTRLTVT.

V is TRBV29-1 and J is TRBJ1-1; 9 bases are a match to TRBD1. This CDR3 region has 15 residues. The germline gives CDR1 SQVTM, CDR2 ANQGSEA. V was pared by 6 bases and J by 0 bases, with 8 bases of the junction left unmatched. The CDR3 sequence is CSVRTGALVNTEAFF. The DNA of the CDR3 is TGCAGCGTCAGGACAGGGGCTTTGGTGAACACTGAAGCTTTCTTT.

The rearrangement uses TRBV9 and TRBJ2-5; 12 bases are a match to TRBD1. The CDR3 spans 16 residues. V lost 3 bases to trimming and J lost 5 bases; unmatched junction nucleotides: 8. Germline CDR1 and CDR2: SGDLS and YYNGEE. The CDR3 sequence: CASSGTGQGAYETQYF. Written as DNA, the CDR3 is TGTGCCAGCAGCGGGACGGGACAGGGGGCGTACGAGACCCAGTACTTC.

This clone was seen a few times. The chain combines TRBV10-3 with TRBJ1-2; maybe TRBD1 (6 bases). V was trimmed by 4 bases and J by 8 bases, leaving 20 bases between them. The CDR3 has 15 residues. CDR1 ENHRY and CDR2 SYGVKD come from the germline V gene. The CDR3, as DNA: TGTGCCATCAGTGCAAACCTGGACAGTCAGGAGGGCTACACCTTC. Protein product: CAISANLDSQEGYTF.